Below, one TCR beta chain is given with its context. Its target is not known. Profiled with immunoSEQ multiplex PCR; TCRdb holds only in-frame clones, not every one. In the table there are approximately 99,000 clones, 91% of which are singletons. Pooled samples include second doses given at about 4 or 12 weeks. The data were obtained in a study of T cell responses to AZD1222 COVID-19 vaccine. General study findings and limits: Spike-wide vaccine-associated CD4 TCRs dominated at 160-218 and 743-854. Unmutated variant regions are reportedly targeted by nearly half of spike-specific TCRs. Donor demographics were predominantly white British with a female majority; clonal diversity may be underestimated.

CDR3 size: 13 residues. V was cut by 5 bases and J by 1 base, with 9 bases left in between. The germline V gene encodes CDR1 MNHNY and CDR2 SVGAGI (reference sequence). The chain combines TRBV6-6 with TRBJ2-7; D may be TRBD1 (5 bases). Sequencing used peripheral blood, obtained 28 days after the second AZD1222 dose. This receptor was identified in an adult who received the AZD1222 COVID-19 vaccine. Written as DNA, the CDR3 is TGTGCCAGCAGTCCGCCAGGGTCCTACGAGCAGTACTTC. It translates to CASSPPGSYEQYF.